This record looks at one T cell receptor (beta chain) sequence and its context. This clone was counted a few times. This receptor's antigen is unknown. No much larger clone exists at a distance of one base, and base qualities are not known. This sample was taken from a study of cytomegalovirus exposure and HLA in healthy donors (dated by TCRdb to the late 2010s). In terms of the full investigation: An earlier analysis of approximately 640 of the donors reported about 250 Gb of sequence data and 117 million unique TCR beta sequences from 150 million to 200 million T cells. A later analysis re-analyzed previously published TCR beta repertoires from about 600 donors and added high-resolution HLA genotyping to study TCR occurrence patterns. Several DR-DQ haplotypes were treated as single units for association and clustering because of strong linkage in the cohort. The study profiled the T cell repertoires of hundreds of subjects by immunosequencing and related them to cytomegalovirus serostatus. Along with the approximately 700-subject first cohort, a separate validation cohort of approximately 110 different subjects was used. The genetic ancestry cluster associated with self-reported Caucasian donors included about 81% of the approximately 430 genotyped donors. An early release that covered some 640 HLA-typed donors contained 250 to 350 gigabases of sequencing data and tens of millions of unique TCR sequences. The study aimed to test whether cataloging public T cell receptors could reveal signatures of past pathogen exposure. The number of donors typed differed by locus, with 629-630 for A, B, C, DRB1 and DQB1, around 560 for DQA1, 600 to 610 for DPA1, and roughly 450 for DPB1. Among 300 to 500 genotyped donors of the cohort, an average of approximately 240,000 unique TCR beta nucleotide sequences was sequenced per donor, of which roughly 17% were non-productive. A later genetic analysis took genome-wide SNP genotypes for 398 of the 666 donors and used that subset as a discovery cohort. To decide whether each TCR beta V gene segment behaved as functional or pseudogenic, an earlier analysis of approximately 590 of the donors relied on high-throughput TCR beta sequencing. All discovery cohort repertoires had been generated on a single sequencing platform. To predict cytomegalovirus infection status, the study combined high-throughput TCR immunosequencing, statistical association of individual TCRs with disease status, and machine learning. Class I and class II HLA loci were covered by the typing at four-digit resolution. Rather than using new phenotypic data, the later analysis identified candidate immune exposures from TCR beta sequences and from how often those sequences occurred across donors. Alongside the repertoire data, information on donor age, sex, ethnicity and CMV serostatus was compiled.

The CDR3 measures 15 amino acids from cysteine to phenylalanine. Of the read, only the CDR3 DNA is kept; its 45 bases are in frame from base 1. Via the germline V gene, CDR1 is ENHRY and CDR2 SYGVKD. The junction shows trimming of 3 bases on V and 5 bases on J, and the gene matches do not reach 10 bases of it. The cohort comprised 670 or so healthy bone marrow donors. All cohort members were sampled while nominally healthy, although unrecorded immune exposures were likely present. The donor was CMV seronegative and belonged to the group of 320 or so seronegative cohort members. Each donor provided a peripheral blood sample, and peripheral blood mononuclear cells were used for TCR beta sequencing. The Qiagen DNeasy Blood Extraction Kit was used to extract genomic DNA from the blood cell samples. What the research found in general, with its limitations: In a later analysis, HLA-associated TCR beta chains showed more clonal expansion and lower generation probabilities than non-associated chains that were equally common. A further reported finding was that TCR beta sequences accurately predicted the HLA-A and HLA-B alleles for most subjects in the first cohort. A later analysis associated 16,951 TCR beta sequences with specific HLA alleles at a false discovery rate of 0.05. A group of highly shared sequence variants was considered likely to be a technical artifact of the sequencing pipeline. Only TCR beta chains were sequenced in this cohort, and the absence of alpha or paired-chain data limited detectable features. In the study, about 150 TCR beta chains were listed as associated with cytomegalovirus. Linkage disequilibrium might explain the correlated functional status among segregating V segments, but an unknown experimental factor could not be excluded. A later analysis reported that several top co-occurrence clusters appeared linked to parvovirus B19, influenza, CMV and Epstein-Barr virus. Broadly in line with IMGT annotations, most TCR beta V segments showed up in productive rearrangements about 90% or about 30% of the time in an earlier analysis of several hundred of the donors. The earlier analysis of 587 of the donors excluded seventeen rarely observed V segments, including chromosome 9 orphons, because counts were too low. In a later analysis, TCR association rates were found to vary across HLA loci, with the most associated TCRs seen for DRB1 alleles and the fewest for HLA-C alleles. Because HLA typing was unavailable for some donors at each locus, only the typed subset was used in association tests. Across donors, most TCR sequences were observed very rarely, whereas some public TCRs were present in many individuals. The authors suggested that the approach could potentially be generalized to other disease states and immunological phenotypes. An association between a missense DCLRE1C variant and V-gene and J-gene trimming of TCR beta chains was found in a later genetic analysis and replicated in an independent cohort. The classifier was reported to diagnose cytomegalovirus status with high specificity and sensitivity in both the original cohort and the validation cohort. Most CMV-associated TCR beta chains appeared to be HLA-restricted in a later analysis, and the HLA associations seemed to be driven largely by CMV exposure. Sequencing depth was assumed to be roughly uniform across donors in the presence/absence analyses, though that assumption may not hold. According to a later genetic analysis, donors in an Asian-associated ancestry cluster had fewer N-insertions in productive TCRs than the approximately 690-donor mean. When HLA alleles, especially DR and DQ, strongly co-occurred, TCR associations were difficult to assign to individual alleles. Immune exposure information for the cohort was limited to CMV serostatus. A few of the identified cytomegalovirus-associated TCR beta chains were confirmed in vitro to be specific for cytomegalovirus antigens. Because the 87-base-pair reads could not distinguish some IMGT-functional V segments, including TRBV6-2 and TRBV6-3, those segments were excluded.

The protocol used for the library was the immunoSEQ multiplex PCR assay. For the multiplex PCR, a mixture combining 60 forward primers for TCR Vbeta segments and 13 reverse primers for TCR Jbeta segments was used. A multiplex PCR assay on genomic DNA amplified the CDR3 region of rearranged TCR beta genes. The amplified TCR beta libraries were sequenced on the Illumina HiSeq System as 87-base-pair reads. Turning to the authors' computational methods: A later analysis counted approximately 84 million unique TCR beta chains across the 550 to 700 repertoires, and roughly 9.9 million of these chains were shared by at least two donors. Raw reads were error-corrected and collapsed into unique sequences by a nearest-neighbor algorithm in which closely related sequences were merged to remove PCR and sequencing errors. V, D and J gene segments were assigned by aligning CDR3 sequences to IMGT reference sequences. Each retained sequence needed at least a six-nucleotide match to both a V gene segment and a J gene segment. Rearrangements were called productive when the CDR3 lacked stop codons and stayed in frame with V and J; all others were non-productive. CDR3 was defined by IMGT convention, running from the second conserved V-encoded cysteine to the conserved J-encoded phenylalanine. In an earlier analysis of around 600 of the donors, sequences lacking an unambiguous match to a single V gene segment were excluded. An earlier analysis of a few hundred of the donors classified V segments as functional when productive rearrangements were above 56.7% and as segregating when the standard deviation between donors was above 5%. A statistical classification framework was built for diagnosing cytomegalovirus status from the catalog of TCR beta chain sequences. In a later analysis, V and J genes were assigned by comparing TCR nucleotide sequences against IMGT/GENE-DB human TR gene sequences. In a later analysis, CDR3 sequences and most-parsimonious VDJ recombination scenarios were assigned using the TCRdist pipeline. In a later analysis, each TCR beta chain was defined by its CDR3 amino acid sequence together with its V-gene family, and reads lacking a unique V-gene family were excluded. To address suspected cross-contamination and a sequencing artifact, a later analysis removed approximately 590 highly shared, low-generation-probability nucleotide sequences. In a later analysis, a clonal expansion index for each public chain was calculated from normalized within-repertoire ranks of inferred template counts. A later analysis computed generation probabilities with a VDJ recombination model fitted to out-of-frame rearrangements, and checked the results against IGoR. In a later analysis, TCR-TCR, TCR-HLA and TCR-CMV co-occurrence was scored with hypergeometric tests, and a repertoire-size bias correction was applied to TCR pairs. In a later analysis, false discovery rates were estimated by permuting HLA or CMV assignments 20 times. In a later analysis, co-occurring TCRs were grouped with DBSCAN, and TCRdist sequence similarity was added when clustering was performed within HLA-allele-positive subsets. Repertoires with fewer than 30,000 or more than 120,000 public chains were left out of co-occurrence clustering, as were four to six repertoires with anomalous nucleotide sharing. TCRdb provides this immuneACCESS table in a form limited to in-frame rearrangements. Some clones are lacking; in checked studies, under half of them reflect an unresolved V gene, and why the rest are absent is not known. V and J calls and clone size are those listed in that table; D and trimming were worked out from the DNA. The sample includes around 150,000 clones, with over 70% observed a single time. Of the sample, around 2.2% is held by the ten largest clones.

The receptor was isolated from a man aged 25-45 years in good health and CMV-seronegative. The chain links TRBV10-3 with TRBJ2-7, and 7 junction bases match TRBD2. The source material was PBMCs. The DNA sequence is given as TGTGCCATCAGTGACTCGGGTGGTGGGAGGGACGAGCAGTACTTC. This is translated as CAISDSGGGRDEQYF.